This passage covers 8 T cell receptor beta chains from one sample sequenced in a study of cytomegalovirus exposure and HLA in healthy donors. The PCR was carried out with 60 Vbeta primers and 13 Jbeta primers. Profiled with immunoSEQ multiplex PCR; TCRdb holds only in-frame clones, not every one. The sample holds about 190,000 clones, roughly 80% seen once. Sequencing input: PBMCs. The receptors stem from a woman under 40 in good health and CMV-seropositive.

V gene TRBV5-1 combines with J gene TRBJ2-7, with TRBD1 identical over 7 bases. Germline V CDR1 and CDR2: SGHRS, YFSETQ. V was pared by 0 bases and J by 0 bases, with 6 bases of the junction left unmatched. This CDR3 is built from 16 residues. CDR3 amino acids: CASSLGDRFSSYEQYF. The CDR3, as DNA: TGCGCCAGCAGCTTGGGGGACAGATTCAGCTCCTACGAGCAGTACTTC.

This sequence joins TRBV19 and TRBJ2-7; 7 bases agree with TRBD1. The CDR3 covers 16 residues. Germline-derived CDR1 and CDR2 are LNHDA and SQIVND (reference sequence). J was trimmed by 3 bases and V by 4 bases; bases with no gene match: 12. CDR3 DNA: TGTGCCAGTAGTAAGAGGGGACAGCGACCCCACTACGAGCAGTACTTC. Amino acid sequence: CASSKRGQRPHYEQYF.

Comments on this clone: This sample includes further DNA sequences coding for the same CDR3. The chain uses TRBV6-6 and TRBJ1-5; D is undetermined. This CDR3 is 13 amino acids long. V lost 0 bases to trimming and J lost 5 bases, with 5 bases between them. CDR1 and CDR2 from the germline V gene are MNHNY and SVGAGI (reference sequence). CDR3 nucleotides: TGTGCCAGCAGTTACTCCGGGGATCAGCCCCAGCATTTT. Amino acids: CASSYSGDQPQHF.

The V call is TRBV28, the J call TRBJ2-3; no clear D gene. CDR3 length: 14 amino acids. The germline CDR1 and CDR2 sequences are MDHEN and SYDVKM. Between the trimmed V and J ends, which lost 5 bases and 4 bases, there was a span of 13 bases. CDR3: CASSGELSADTQYF. DNA of the CDR3: TGTGCCAGCAGTGGCGAACTGAGCGCAGATACGCAGTATTTT. Looking up the rest from reference TRBV28 and TRBJ2-3 gives the full variable domain: DVKVTQSSRYLVKRTGEKVFLECVQDMDHENMFWYRQDPGLGLRLIYFSYDVKMKEKGDIPEGYSVSREKKERFSLILESASTNQTSMYLCASSGELSADTQYFGPGTRLTVL.

The chain has TRBV7-8 and TRBJ2-1; tentatively, D is TRBD1 (5 bases). CDR1 and CDR2 (germline): SGHVS, FQNEAQ. V lost 3 bases to trimming and J lost 0 bases, with 9 bases between them. The CDR3 contains 15 residues. In DNA form, the CDR3 reads TGTGCCAGCAGCTTTTCCAGGGACTCCTACAATGAGCAGTTCTTC. Amino acid sequence: CASSFSRDSYNEQFF.

This clone was recorded a few times. The chain has TRBV5-6 and TRBJ2-1; 8 bases are shared with TRBD2. V lost 0 bases, J lost 3 bases, and 5 bases stayed unmatched. The CDR3 covers 16 residues. CDR1 is SGHDT, CDR2 YYEEEE, per germline. The CDR3 is CASSLERGLVYNEQFF. CDR3 bases: TGTGCCAGCAGCTTGGAGAGGGGACTAGTCTACAATGAGCAGTTCTTC.

Details on this clone: At the DNA level, this CDR3 is encoded by other sequences in the same sample as well. The V call is TRBV5-1, the J call TRBJ2-6; unclear D gene. The CDR3 sequence is 15 residues long. The germline CDR1 and CDR2 sequences are SGHRS and YFSETQ. V was cut by 0 bases and J by 1 base, with 5 bases left in between. CDR3 loop: CASSLAGSGANVLTF. The DNA for the CDR3 is TGCGCCAGCAGCTTGGCGGGTTCTGGGGCCAACGTCCTGACTTTC.

The gene calls are TRBV7-6 and TRBJ1-1; possibly TRBD1 for D (5 bases). Germline V lookup: CDR1 SGHVS, CDR2 FNYEAQ. Trimming stripped 2 bases from V and 6 bases from J, with 10 bases between. This CDR3 is built from 13 residues. The CDR3 is CASSLRVGAEAFF. The CDR3 coding sequence is TGTGCCAGCAGCTTAAGGGTAGGGGCTGAAGCTTTCTTT.